What follows are 12 T cell receptor beta chains derived from one specimen sequenced in a study of blood T cells in healthy people across ages. Primed by a sample-barcoded 5' primer and a J-beta primer mix, a second PCR proceeded for roughly 6 to 12 cycles. TCRdb reanalysed the 5' RACE reads using MiXCR and keeps one entry per CDR3 protein. The data hold more than 1 million distinct CDR3 sequences, with 45% observed a single time. The sequencing input was blood. Source of these receptors: a woman aged 55-69 years in good health.

The gene calls are TRBV24-1 and TRBJ2-1; D gene ambiguous. The germline V and J ends were trimmed by 0 bases and 0 bases, with 11 bases remaining between them. From germline, CDR1 is KGHDR and CDR2 SFDVKD. The CDR3 spans 17 residues. This chain's CDR3 is CATSDLAPTSSYNEQFF. The CDR3 DNA sequence: TGTGCCACCAGTGATTTGGCCCCCACCAGCTCCTACAATGAGCAGTTCTTC.

The chain is built from TRBV5-5 and TRBJ2-1, with D possibly being TRBD2 (6 bases). The CDR3 has 16 amino acids. V was cut by 4 bases and J by 0 bases, with 14 bases left in between. The germline V gene has CDR1 SGHKS and CDR2 YYEKEE (reference sequence). CDR3 region: CASSRGLMSSYNEQFF. Written as DNA, the CDR3 is TGTGCCAGCAGCCGGGGACTCATGAGCTCCTACAATGAGCAGTTCTTC.

The gene calls are TRBV7-2 and TRBJ2-4; 8 bases agree with TRBD2. V was pared by 4 bases and J by 7 bases, with 3 bases of the junction left unmatched. Germline CDR1 reads SGHTA; CDR2 reads FQGNSA. The CDR3 sequence is 13 residues long. Written as DNA, the CDR3 is TGTGCCAGCAGCTCCAGCGGGAGTAACATTCAGTACTTC. It yields the protein CASSSSGSNIQYF. Looking up the rest from reference TRBV7-2 and TRBJ2-4 gives the full variable domain: GAGVSQSPSNKVTEKGKDVELRCDPISGHTALYWYRQSLGQGLEFLIYFQGNSAPDKSGLPSDRFSAERTGGSVSTLTIQRTQQEDSAVYLCASSSSGSNIQYFGAGTRLSVL.

The chain has TRBV10-1 and TRBJ2-1; D may be TRBD1 (5 bases). From germline, CDR1 is WNHNN and CDR2 SYGVQD (reference sequence). The V end lost 0 bases, the J end lost 7 bases, and 7 bases lay between the germline ends. The CDR3 is 13 amino acids. DNA of the CDR3: TGCGCCAGCAGTGAGTCGGGGCGAAATGAGCAGTTCTTC. It is translated as CASSESGRNEQFF.

The chain couples TRBV7-6 to TRBJ2-1; the D is unclear. The germline CDR1 and CDR2 sequences are SGHVS and FNYEAQ. The CDR3 length is 13 residues. Trimming pared 2 bases from V and 5 bases from J, leaving 7 bases between. CDR3 in amino acids: CASSLLPNNEQFF. In DNA, the CDR3 is TGTGCCAGCAGCTTACTCCCAAACAATGAGCAGTTCTTC.

The chain combines TRBV10-3 with TRBJ2-1; D remains ambiguous. Germline CDR1 and CDR2: ENHRY and SYGVKD. V lost 2 bases and J lost 8, with 13 bases in between. The CDR3 has 14 amino acids. The CDR3 DNA reads TGTGCCATCAGTGAGGCCTCTGATTGGGATGAGCAGTTCTTC. Protein: CAISEASDWDEQFF.

This clonotype was recorded only once. V gene TRBV27 combines with J gene TRBJ2-7; the D is unclear. Trimming left V 3 bases short and J 3 bases short, with 15 bases between. Germline loops: CDR1 MNHEY, CDR2 SMNVEV (reference sequence). The CDR3 length is 15 residues. In nucleotides, the CDR3 is TGTGCCAGCAGTTTTGAAACCGCCGCCATCTACGAGCAGTACTTC. Translation: CASSFETAAIYEQYF.

This clonotype was found a few times. At one end, the junction sequence differs from germline, possibly due to a read error. The rearrangement uses TRBV27 and TRBJ2-3; D is possibly TRBD1 (5 bases). The CDR3 sequence is 18 residues long. Germline values: CDR1 MNHEY, CDR2 SMNVEV (reference sequence). The CDR3 region is CASWGRAPEPARADAQYF. The CDR3 region has the DNA TGTGCCAGCTGGGGCCGGGCCCCCGAGCCTGCACGGGCAGATGCGCAGTATTTT.

This chain connects TRBV5-1 to TRBJ1-2, with D possibly being TRBD1 (6 bases). The CDR3 runs 17 residues. With 2 bases removed from V and 8 bases from J, the gap between germline ends came to 25 bases. CDR1 is SGHRS and CDR2 is YFSETQ in the germline V gene. The chain's CDR3 is CASSLGPTVQGSRGYTF. The CDR3 DNA reads as TGCGCCAGCAGCTTAGGACCCACCGTACAGGGTTCGAGGGGCTACACCTTC.

This chain links TRBV10-2 with TRBJ2-1, with 11 bases lining up with TRBD1. After removal of 3 bases from V and 6 bases from J, the junction contained 4 bases not matched to a gene. CDR1 is WSHSY, CDR2 SAAADI, per germline. CDR3 size: 15 residues. The CDR3 sequence: CASSDGQGAINEQFF. CDR3 nucleotide sequence: TGCGCCAGCAGTGATGGACAGGGGGCGATCAATGAGCAGTTCTTC.

This sequence joins TRBV10-3 and TRBJ2-5; 13 bases fit TRBD2. The DNA matches TRBJ2-7 better at its end, which makes the J call doubtful. CDR3 length equals 16 residues. Germline CDR1 and CDR2: ENHRY and SYGVKD. The CDR3 coding sequence is TGTGCCATCAGTGACCCGGGACTAGCGGGACGGGGCGAGCAGTACTTC. This codes for CAISDPGLAGRGEQYF.

This chain connects TRBV24-1 to TRBJ2-2; either TRBD1 or TRBD2 may supply D (6 bases each). Trimming stripped 8 bases from V and 3 bases from J, with 12 bases between. CDR1 is KGHDR, CDR2 SFDVKD, per germline. CDR3 length: 14 residues. The CDR3 region is CATTPGADTGELFF. The CDR3, as DNA: TGTGCCACCACGCCGGGGGCAGACACCGGGGAGCTGTTTTTT.